This record covers a single TCR beta chain. This entry is derived from a study of T cells in women clearing cervical HPV infection. Assay: immunoSEQ multiplex PCR; the TCRdb copy retains only in-frame clones and omits some. Here the sample table reports roughly 30,000 clones. This receptor was obtained from a woman aged 18 to 75 with a cervical HPV16 infection that either progressed to CIN3+ or cleared (not recorded which). The material sequenced was blood buffy coat.

The CDR3 protein is CATSRDRRNEKLFF. The covered CDR3 bases are TGTGCCACCAGCAGGGACAGACGTAATGAAAAA. The chain recombines TRBV15 with TRBJ1-4; weak D call: TRBD1 (6 bases). The read stops 3 residues short of the end of the CDR3; the missing end is completed from the germline J gene. This CDR3 contains 14 residues. V lost 3 bases and J 4 bases, leaving 9 bases between the germline ends. The germline CDR1 and CDR2 sequences are LNHNV and YYDKDF (reference sequence).